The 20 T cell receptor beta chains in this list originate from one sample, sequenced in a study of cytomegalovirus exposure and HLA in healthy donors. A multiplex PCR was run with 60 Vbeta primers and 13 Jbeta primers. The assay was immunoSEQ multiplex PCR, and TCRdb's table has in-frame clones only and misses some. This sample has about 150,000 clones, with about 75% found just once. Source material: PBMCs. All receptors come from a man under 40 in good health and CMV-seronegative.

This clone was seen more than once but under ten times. CDR3 residues: CASSIDLRRAGGQETQYF. Written as DNA, the CDR3 is TGTGCCAGTAGTATAGATCTCCGTCGAGCGGGGGGCCAAGAGACCCAGTACTTC. The V gene is TRBV19, the J gene TRBJ2-5, with TRBD2 matching over 9 bases. Unmatched junction bases numbered 9, after V lost 0 bases and J lost 1 base. The length of the CDR3 is 18 residues. Germline V gene data show CDR1 as LNHDA and CDR2 as SQIVND (reference sequence).

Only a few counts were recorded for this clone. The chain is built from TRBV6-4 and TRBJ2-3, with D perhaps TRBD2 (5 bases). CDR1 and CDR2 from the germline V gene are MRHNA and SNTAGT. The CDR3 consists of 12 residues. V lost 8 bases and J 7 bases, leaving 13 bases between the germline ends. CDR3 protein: CASPSTKNTQYF. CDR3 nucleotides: TGTGCCAGCCCATCGACTAAGAATACGCAGTATTTT.

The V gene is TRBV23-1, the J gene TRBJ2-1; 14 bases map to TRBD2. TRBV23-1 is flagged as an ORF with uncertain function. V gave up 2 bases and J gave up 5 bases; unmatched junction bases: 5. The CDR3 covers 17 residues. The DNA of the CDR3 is TGCGCCAGCAGTCAACCACCGGGACTAGCGGGAGACAATGAGCAGTTCTTC. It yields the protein CASSQPPGLAGDNEQFF.

CDR3 residues: CASSLAGGIDTQYF. The CDR3 nucleotides are TGTGCCAGCAGTTTGGCGGGAGGAATAGATACGCAGTATTTT. The rearrangement joins TRBV28 to TRBJ2-3; 8 nucleotides align to TRBD2. This CDR3 has 14 residues. Germline loops: CDR1 MDHEN, CDR2 SYDVKM. Losses at the gene ends were 3 bases for V and 5 bases for J; bases not matched to a gene: 4.

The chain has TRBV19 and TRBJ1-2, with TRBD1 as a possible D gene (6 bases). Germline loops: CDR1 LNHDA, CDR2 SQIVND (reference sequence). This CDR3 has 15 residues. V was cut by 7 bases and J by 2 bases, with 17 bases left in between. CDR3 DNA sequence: TGTGCCAGTACAGGGTGGGGGCTCGGAAACTATGGCTACACCTTC. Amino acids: CASTGWGLGNYGYTF.

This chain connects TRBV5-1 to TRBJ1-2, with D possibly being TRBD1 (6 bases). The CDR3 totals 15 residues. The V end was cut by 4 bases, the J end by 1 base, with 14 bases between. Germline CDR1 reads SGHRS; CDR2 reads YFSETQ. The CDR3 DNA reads TGCGCCAGCAGCGTGACAGGCGATATTAACTATGGCTACACCTTC. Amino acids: CASSVTGDINYGYTF. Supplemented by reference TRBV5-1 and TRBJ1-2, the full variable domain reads KAGVTQTPRYLIKTRGQQVTLSCSPISGHRSVSWYQQTPGQGLQFLFEYFSETQRNKGNFPGRFSGRQFSNSRSEMNVSTLELGDSALYLCASSVTGDINYGYTFGSGTRLTVV.

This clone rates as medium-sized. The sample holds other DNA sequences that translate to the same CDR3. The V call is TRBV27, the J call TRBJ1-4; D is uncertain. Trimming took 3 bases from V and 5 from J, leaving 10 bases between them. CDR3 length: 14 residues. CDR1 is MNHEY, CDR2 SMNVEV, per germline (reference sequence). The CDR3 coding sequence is TGTGCCAGCAGTTTGCTACCGGGGAATGAAAAACTGTTTTTT. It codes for CASSLLPGNEKLFF.

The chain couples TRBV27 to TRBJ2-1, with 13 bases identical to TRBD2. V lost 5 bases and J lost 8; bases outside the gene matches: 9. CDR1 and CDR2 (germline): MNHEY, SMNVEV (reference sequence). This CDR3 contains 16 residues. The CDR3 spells CASSPETSGRSYEQFF. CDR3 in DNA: TGTGCCAGCAGTCCAGAGACTAGCGGGAGGTCTTATGAGCAGTTCTTC.

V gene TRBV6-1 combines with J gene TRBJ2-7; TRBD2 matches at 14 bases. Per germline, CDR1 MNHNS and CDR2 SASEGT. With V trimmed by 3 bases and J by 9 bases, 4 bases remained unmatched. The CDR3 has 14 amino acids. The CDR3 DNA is TGTGCCAGCAGTGAGGGACTAGCGGGGGAGGCGCAGTACTTC. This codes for CASSEGLAGEAQYF.

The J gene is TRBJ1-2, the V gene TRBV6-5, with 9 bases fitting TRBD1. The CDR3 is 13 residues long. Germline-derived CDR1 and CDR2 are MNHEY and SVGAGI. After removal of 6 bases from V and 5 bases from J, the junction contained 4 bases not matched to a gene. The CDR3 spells CASSRDRAYGYTF. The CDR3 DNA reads TGTGCCAGCAGCCGGGACAGGGCTTATGGCTACACCTTC.

The CDR3 protein is CASSQARQGLSSYNSPLHF. The CDR3 DNA follows: TGTGCCAGCAGCCAAGCCCGACAGGGCTTGAGCTCCTATAATTCACCCCTCCACTTT. The chain combines TRBV14 with TRBJ1-6, with TRBD1 identical over 7 bases. Germline assignment: CDR1 SGHDN and CDR2 FVKESK. This CDR3 contains 19 residues. Germline trimming cut 1 base from V and 0 bases from J; bases unmatched to any gene: 9.

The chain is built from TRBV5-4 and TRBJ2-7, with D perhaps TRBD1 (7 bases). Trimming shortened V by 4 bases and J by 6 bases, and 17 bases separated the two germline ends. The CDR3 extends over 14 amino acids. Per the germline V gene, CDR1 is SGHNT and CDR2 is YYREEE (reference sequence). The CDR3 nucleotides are TGTGCCAGCAGCGGGGACCCAGGGGGGATCGAGCAGTACTTC. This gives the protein CASSGDPGGIEQYF.

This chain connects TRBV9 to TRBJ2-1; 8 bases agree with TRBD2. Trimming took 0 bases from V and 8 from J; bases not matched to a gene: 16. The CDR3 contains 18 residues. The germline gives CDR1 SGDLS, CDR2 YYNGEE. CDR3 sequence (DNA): TGTGCCAGCAGCGTAGTTGGTGGGGTTGGGCGGGGGGCTGATGAGCAGTTCTTC. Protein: CASSVVGGVGRGADEQFF.

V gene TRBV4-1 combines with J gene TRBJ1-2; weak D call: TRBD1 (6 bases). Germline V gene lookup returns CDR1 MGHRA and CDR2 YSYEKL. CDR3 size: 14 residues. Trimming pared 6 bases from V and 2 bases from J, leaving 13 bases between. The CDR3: CASSPDSPNYGYTF. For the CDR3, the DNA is TGCGCCAGCAGTCCGGACAGCCCGAACTATGGCTACACCTTC.

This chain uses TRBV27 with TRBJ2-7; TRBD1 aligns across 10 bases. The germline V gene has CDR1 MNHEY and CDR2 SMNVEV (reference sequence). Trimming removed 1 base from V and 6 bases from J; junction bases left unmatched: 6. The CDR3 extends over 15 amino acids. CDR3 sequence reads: CASSLWTGGMGEQYF. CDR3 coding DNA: TGTGCCAGCAGTTTATGGACAGGGGGGATGGGCGAGCAGTACTTC.

The CDR3 spells CASSPRAISSYNEQFF. The CDR3 nucleotides read TGTGCCAGCAGTCCCAGGGCTATTAGCTCCTACAATGAGCAGTTCTTC. The chain carries TRBV6-6 and TRBJ2-1, with D maybe TRBD1 (5 bases). The germline CDR1 and CDR2 sequences are MNHNY and SVGAGI (reference sequence). Trimming took off 5 bases at V and 0 bases at J, with 14 bases between the two ends. This CDR3 spans 16 amino acids.

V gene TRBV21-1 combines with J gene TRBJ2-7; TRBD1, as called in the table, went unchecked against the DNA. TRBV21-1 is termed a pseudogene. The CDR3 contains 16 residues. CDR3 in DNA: TGTGCCAGCAGTCCAAAAGGGAAGGGACAGGGTGTCAGGGAGTACTTC. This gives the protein CASSPKGKGQGVREYF.

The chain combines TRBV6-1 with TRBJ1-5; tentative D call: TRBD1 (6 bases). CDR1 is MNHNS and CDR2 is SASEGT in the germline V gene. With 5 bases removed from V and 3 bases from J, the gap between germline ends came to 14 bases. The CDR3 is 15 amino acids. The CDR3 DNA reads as TGTGCCAGCAGTCAGGACAGATCCTTCAATCAGCCCCAGCATTTT. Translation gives CASSQDRSFNQPQHF.

The CDR3 loop is CATSRSPGGEQYF. The CDR3 DNA reads TGTGCCACCAGCAGATCCCCGGGGGGGGAGCAGTACTTC. The V gene is TRBV15, the J gene TRBJ2-7, with 8 positions matching TRBD2. This CDR3 region has 13 residues. With 2 bases clipped from V and 7 bases from J, the junction kept 4 bases outside the gene matches. Germline V CDR1 and CDR2: LNHNV, YYDKDF (reference sequence).

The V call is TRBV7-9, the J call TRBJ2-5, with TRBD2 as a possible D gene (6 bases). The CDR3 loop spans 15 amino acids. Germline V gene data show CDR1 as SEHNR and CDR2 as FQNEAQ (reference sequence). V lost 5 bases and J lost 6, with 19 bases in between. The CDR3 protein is CASSPGAGYDKTQYF. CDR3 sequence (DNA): TGTGCCAGCAGCCCCGGGGCGGGGTACGATAAGACCCAGTACTTC.